This T cell receptor (beta chain) was observed in a study of radiation and T cells in renal cell carcinoma. The CDR3 runs 15 residues. Germline CDR1 reads SGHVS; CDR2 reads FNYEAQ. J gave up 2 bases and V 3 bases, and 5 bases lay outside the gene matches. The time point is: blood 2 weeks post-SBRT. Treatment reported: 15 Gy SBRT to primary tumor, nephrectomy 4 weeks later. Serial blood draws occurred at baseline and 2 and 4 weeks post-SBRT. Clones were sequenced by immunoSEQ multiplex PCR, and TCRdb holds only the in-frame ones, with some missing. The top ten hold less than 30% of the sample, which has approximately 49,000 clones, 80% seen once.

Sequencing used blood, obtained from a patient whose treatment included radiotherapy and nephrectomy. The clonotype comes from a woman in her seventies with renal cell carcinoma. This chain uses TRBV7-6 with TRBJ2-5, with TRBD2 matching over 8 bases. The CDR3 sequence: CASSFGLAKQETQYF. The CDR3 nucleotides are TGTGCCAGCAGCTTTGGACTAGCTAAACAAGAGACCCAGTACTTC.